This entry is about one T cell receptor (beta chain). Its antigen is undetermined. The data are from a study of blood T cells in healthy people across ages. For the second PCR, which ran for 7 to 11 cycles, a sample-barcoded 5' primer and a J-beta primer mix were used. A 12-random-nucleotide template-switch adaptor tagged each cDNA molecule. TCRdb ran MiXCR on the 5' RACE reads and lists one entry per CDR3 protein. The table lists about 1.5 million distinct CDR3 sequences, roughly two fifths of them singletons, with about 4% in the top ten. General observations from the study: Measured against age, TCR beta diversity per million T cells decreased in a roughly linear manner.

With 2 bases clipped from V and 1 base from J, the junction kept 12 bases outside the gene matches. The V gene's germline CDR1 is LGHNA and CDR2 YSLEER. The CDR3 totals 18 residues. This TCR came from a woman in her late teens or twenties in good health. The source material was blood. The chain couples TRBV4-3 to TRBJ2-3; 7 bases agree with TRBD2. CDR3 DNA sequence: TGCGCCAGCAGCCAACGGCCTAGCGGTCTATACCGCACAGATACGCAGTATTTT. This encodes CASSQRPSGLYRTDTQYF.